These T cell receptor beta chains were read from a single sample in a study of blood T cell repertoires in COVID-19. The table came from immunoSEQ multiplex PCR; TCRdb's copy has only in-frame clones and leaves some out. The sample consists of 7,500 to 10,000 clones, about nine tenths of them appearing once. Sequenced: peripheral blood. These receptor sequences come from a man aged 55 to 70 with acute or convalescent COVID-19. The CDR3 runs from the conserved cysteine through the conserved F or W. A D gene is named only where the DNA matches it firmly. Clone size appears in some rows only: once, few, many, or a class for an expanded clone.

J | D | size | V | CDR3 | DNA
TRBJ2-2 | TRBD1 | . | TRBV4-1 | CASSQGPPGQVFTGELFF | TGCGCCAGCAGCCAAGGGCCCCCGGGACAGGTTTTCACCGGGGAGCTGTTTTTT
TRBJ1-5 | . | . | TRBV7-2 | CASSLGAQRNQPQHF | TGTGCCAGCAGCTTAGGCGCCCAACGGAATCAGCCCCAGCATTTT
TRBJ1-2 | . | once | TRBV2 | CASGPGGIYGYTF | TGTGCCAGCGGGCCCGGGGGGATCTATGGCTACACCTTC
TRBJ1-5 | . | once | TRBV7-2 | CASSLVAGSNQPQHF | TGTGCCAGCAGCTTAGTGGCAGGGAGCAATCAGCCCCAGCATTTT
TRBJ1-5 | . | . | TRBV6-6 | CASSSPGPNQPQHF | TGTGCCAGCAGCTCACCAGGGCCCAATCAGCCCCAGCATTTT
TRBJ1-6 | TRBD1 | . | TRBV19 | CASTQTGKDNSPLHF | TGTGCCAGTACCCAGACAGGGAAGGATAATTCACCCCTCCACTTT
TRBJ2-1 | . | . | TRBV4-1 | CASSLREGDEQFF | TGCGCCAGCAGCCTCAGGGAGGGGGATGAGCAGTTCTTC
TRBJ2-3 | TRBD2 | once | TRBV30 | CAWNSGSSVYTQYF | TGTGCCTGGAATAGCGGGAGCAGTGTGTACACGCAGTATTTT
TRBJ1-5 | TRBD1 | few | TRBV19 | CASMQDRGSNQPQHF | TGTGCCAGTATGCAGGACAGGGGGAGCAATCAGCCCCAGCATTTT
TRBJ1-2 | TRBD1 | . | TRBV6-6 | CASSAIDRGWYGYTF | TGTGCCAGCAGCGCGATTGACAGGGGCTGGTATGGCTACACCTTC
TRBJ1-1 | TRBD1 | . | TRBV18 | CASSPVLQGGLTEAFF | TGTGCCAGCTCACCGGTCTTACAGGGGGGGCTCACTGAAGCTTTCTTT
TRBJ1-1 | . | . | TRBV9 | CASSVRVGTEAFF | TGTGCCAGCAGCGTCCGGGTAGGTACTGAAGCTTTCTTT
TRBJ1-1 | TRBD1 | . | TRBV19 | CASGDRGAEAFF | TGTGCCAGTGGGGACAGGGGGGCTGAAGCTTTCTTT
TRBJ2-2 | . | . | TRBV3-1/TRBV3-2 | CASSPIRGFTGELFF | TGTGCCAGCAGCCCCATCCGGGGGTTCACCGGGGAGCTGTTTTTT
TRBJ1-1 | TRBD1 | . | TRBV10-3 | CAIRQGATEAFF | TGTGCCATCAGGCAGGGGGCCACTGAAGCTTTCTTT
TRBJ1-1 | TRBD1 | . | TRBV7-8 | CASSLRDSLNTEAFF | TGTGCCAGCAGCCTTCGGGACAGCCTAAACACTGAAGCTTTCTTT